Listed below are T cell receptor beta chains from one sample, sequenced in a study of blood T cell repertoires in COVID-19. Assay used: immunoSEQ multiplex PCR; TCRdb lists only in-frame clones, some missing. Found here are roughly 140,000 clones, 90% of them singletons; the top ten hold approximately 11%. Sequencing input: peripheral blood. These TCRs come from a woman aged 80 or over with acute or convalescent COVID-19. CDR3s include the opening cysteine and the closing phenylalanine or tryptophan. D genes are given only for firm matches. Not every row has a clone size; where given, it reads once, few, many or a size class.

clone_size,j_call,d_call,v_call,cdr3_aa,cdr3_nt
-,TRBJ1-1,-,TRBV30,CAWSTAGAARPANTEAFF,TGTGCCTGGAGCACTGCGGGGGCTGCCCGTCCCGCGAACACTGAAGCTTTCTTT
-,TRBJ2-5,-,TRBV5-1,CASSPVVGGETQYF,TGCGCCAGCAGCCCGGTGGTAGGAGGGGAGACCCAGTACTTC
-,TRBJ1-5,TRBD1,TRBV19,CASSPGGSQPQHF,TGTGCCAGTAGTCCAGGGGGGAGCCAGCCCCAGCATTTT
-,TRBJ1-2,TRBD1,TRBV30,CAWGAGGGNYGYTF,TGTGCCTGGGGAGCAGGGGGCGGTAACTATGGCTACACCTTC
-,TRBJ1-4,-,TRBV5-1,CASSAGVINEKLFF,TGCGCCAGCAGCGCGGGGGTGATTAATGAAAAACTGTTTTTT
-,TRBJ2-7,-,TRBV27,CASSLFSGSPYEQYF,TGTGCCAGCAGTTTATTTTCGGGGTCACCCTACGAGCAGTACTTC
-,TRBJ1-3,-,TRBV19,CASSPGTAAGNTIYF,TGTGCCAGTAGTCCAGGGACTGCTGCTGGAAACACCATATATTTT
-,TRBJ2-7,TRBD2,TRBV29-1,CSVDGGAREQYF,TGCAGCGTTGACGGGGGGGCCAGGGAGCAGTACTTC
-,TRBJ2-2,TRBD1,TRBV30,CAWGRDRANTGELFF,TGTGCCTGGGGCAGGGACAGGGCCAACACCGGGGAGCTGTTTTTT
-,TRBJ2-3,-,TRBV18,CASSPLEDTQYF,TGTGCCAGCTCCCCCTTAGAGGATACGCAGTATTTT
-,TRBJ1-3,-,TRBV11-2,CASSLFSSVSGNTIYF,TGTGCCAGCAGCTTATTTTCCTCTGTCTCTGGAAACACCATATATTTT
-,TRBJ2-7,TRBD1,TRBV3-1/TRBV3-2,CASSPGQGYEQYF,TGTGCCAGCAGCCCGGGACAGGGCTACGAGCAGTACTTC
-,TRBJ1-4,-,TRBV4-3,CASSQRDLLRGGNEKLFF,TGCGCCAGCAGCCAAAGGGATCTACTCCGAGGGGGTAATGAAAAACTGTTTTTT
-,TRBJ1-2,-,TRBV25-1,CASSDSGSVDHGYTF,TGTGCCAGCAGTGACTCAGGGTCAGTCGATCATGGCTACACCTTC
-,TRBJ2-2,-,TRBV3-1/TRBV3-2,CASSQQQATGELFF,TGTGCCAGCAGCCAGCAACAGGCCACCGGGGAGCTGTTTTTT
once,TRBJ1-1,-,TRBV9,CASSVSSKNTEAFF,TGTGCCAGCAGCGTGAGTTCTAAGAACACTGAAGCTTTCTTT
-,TRBJ2-1,TRBD2,TRBV7-2,CASSLAHRSGGADEQFF,TGTGCCAGCAGCTTAGCTCATCGGAGCGGGGGGGCCGATGAGCAGTTCTTC
-,TRBJ2-1,-,TRBV7-7,CASSLLGRANEQFF,TGTGCTAGCAGCTTACTAGGGAGAGCCAATGAGCAGTTCTTC
-,TRBJ1-2,-,TRBV2,CASSVGTGRGYTF,TGTGCCAGCAGTGTAGGAACAGGACGCGGCTACACCTTC
-,TRBJ2-5,-,TRBV5-1,CASSLDPGAEETQYF,TGCGCCAGCAGCTTGGACCCAGGGGCAGAAGAGACCCAGTACTTC
-,TRBJ2-3,TRBD1,TRBV3-1/TRBV3-2,CASSWTGGADTQYF,TGTGCCAGCAGTTGGACAGGGGGTGCAGATACGCAGTATTTT
-,TRBJ1-4,-,TRBV14,CASSRAGSYEKLFF,TGTGCCAGCAGCAGAGCCGGGTCGTATGAAAAACTGTTTTTT
-,TRBJ2-2,TRBD2,TRBV6-6,CASSYAGGDTGELFF,TGTGCCAGCAGTTACGCGGGGGGTGATACCGGGGAGCTGTTTTTT
-,TRBJ2-7,-,TRBV5-8,CASSLVSGGYEQYF,TGTGCCAGCAGCTTGGTCTCCGGCGGTTACGAGCAGTACTTC
-,TRBJ1-2,TRBD1,TRBV6-5,CASRPAGGADGYTF,TGTGCCAGCAGACCCGCAGGGGGCGCGGATGGCTACACCTTC
-,TRBJ1-2,-,TRBV15,CATSRGGTGSYYGYTF,TGTGCCACCAGCAGGGGGGGGACGGGCTCATACTATGGCTACACCTTC